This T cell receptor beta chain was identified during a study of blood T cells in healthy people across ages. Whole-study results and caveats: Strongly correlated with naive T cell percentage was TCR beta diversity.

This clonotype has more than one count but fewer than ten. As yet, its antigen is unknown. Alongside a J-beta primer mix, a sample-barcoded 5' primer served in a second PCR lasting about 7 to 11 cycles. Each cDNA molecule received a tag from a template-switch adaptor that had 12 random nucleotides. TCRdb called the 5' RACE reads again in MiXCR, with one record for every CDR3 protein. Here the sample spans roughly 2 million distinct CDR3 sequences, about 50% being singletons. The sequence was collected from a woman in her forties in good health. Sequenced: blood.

The CDR3 nucleotides are TGTGCCAGCAGTTTAATCGGGCAAACCCGGGGGGCCGGCAATGAGCAGTTCTTC. Its protein product is CASSLIGQTRGAGNEQFF. The V gene is TRBV28, the J gene TRBJ2-1, with D perhaps matching TRBD2 (7 bases). V was pared by 2 bases and J by 6 bases, with 23 bases between. The germline V gene encodes CDR1 MDHEN and CDR2 SYDVKM. The CDR3 covers 18 residues.